This record looks at one TCR beta chain sequence and its context. The antigen is not known. This specimen comes from a study of T cell responses to AZD1222 COVID-19 vaccine. Study results and limitations: The study identified only five to seven AZD1222 recipients as seropositive at baseline.

The data were produced by immunoSEQ multiplex PCR, yet TCRdb's version contains in-frame clones alone and is incomplete. Found here are around 160,000 clones, roughly 91% of them singletons; the top ten hold 1.1% to 1.5%. The CDR3 spans 11 residues. Germline CDR1 reads MGHDK; CDR2 reads SYGVNS. Between the trimmed V and J ends, which lost 6 bases and 6 bases, there was a span of 6 bases. The chain combines TRBV25-1 with TRBJ2-1; D not resolved. The clonotype was recovered from an adult in good health. The sequencing here drew on peripheral blood, taken on day 0 of AZD1222 vaccination. This chain's CDR3 is CASRTLNEQFF. The CDR3 DNA sequence: TGTGCCAGCAGGACCCTCAATGAGCAGTTCTTC.